This T cell receptor beta chain was captured in a study of T cell responses to AZD1222 COVID-19 vaccine. Sequencing used immunoSEQ multiplex PCR; TCRdb keeps in-frame clones, though not all of them. The data show around 78,000 clones, roughly 88% seen once. From germline, CDR1 is GTSNPN and CDR2 SVGIG (reference sequence). This CDR3 spans 22 amino acids. Trimming shortened V by 4 bases and J by 0 bases, and 34 bases separated the two germline ends. The chain employs TRBV30 and TRBJ2-1; TRBD1 or TRBD2 may be the D gene (5 bases each). Specimen: peripheral blood, collected 28 days after the second AZD1222 dose. This clonotype originated in an adult who received the AZD1222 COVID-19 vaccine. CDR3 protein: CAWTPLVGWDRTSSSSYNEQFF. The CDR3 nucleotides are TGTGCCTGGACCCCCCTTGTTGGGTGGGACCGGACTTCTTCGAGCTCCTACAATGAGCAGTTCTTC.